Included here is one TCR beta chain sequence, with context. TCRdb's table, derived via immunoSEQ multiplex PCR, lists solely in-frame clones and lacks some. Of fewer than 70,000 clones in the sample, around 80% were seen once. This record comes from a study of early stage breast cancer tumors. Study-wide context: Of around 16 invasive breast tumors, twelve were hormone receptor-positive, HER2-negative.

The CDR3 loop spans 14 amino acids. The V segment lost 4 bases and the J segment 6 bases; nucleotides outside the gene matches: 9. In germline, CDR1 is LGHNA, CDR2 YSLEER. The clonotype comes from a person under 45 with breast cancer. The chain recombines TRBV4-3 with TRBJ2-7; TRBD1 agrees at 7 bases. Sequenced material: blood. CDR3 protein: CASSPRQGTSEQYF. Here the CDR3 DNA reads TGCGCCAGCAGCCCGCGACAGGGTACCAGCGAGCAGTACTTC.